This TCR beta chain was identified in a study of blood T cell repertoires in COVID-19. The wider study: Both acute and convalescent COVID-19 samples were obtained from the United States, Italy and Spain. PBMCs, B-cell-depleted T cells, or T cells provided the cDNA or gDNA that made up the material.

This clone was picked up a small number of times. Under the authors' procedure: Amplification of reference gene primers was used by the study to estimate nucleated cell counts. Using immunoSEQ multiplex PCR, the repertoire was profiled, and TCRdb retains in-frame clones only, with some absent. V and J calls and clone size are given by that table; D and trimming were obtained from the DNA. The sample shows under 150,000 clones, roughly four fifths of them seen only once. The receptor was isolated from a human donor in a cohort sampled during active COVID-19. Sequenced sample: peripheral blood.

The CDR3 region is CASSPGTYEQYF. Written as DNA, the CDR3 is TGTGCCAGCAGCCCCGGGACCTACGAGCAGTACTTC. The chain employs TRBV7-6 and TRBJ2-7; D is perhaps TRBD2 (5 bases). The V end was cut by 5 bases, the J end by 2 bases, with 7 bases between. This CDR3 is built from 12 residues. CDR1 is SGHVS and CDR2 is FNYEAQ in the germline V gene.